This T cell receptor (beta chain) was observed in a study of high-grade serous ovarian cancer treatment subgroups. Profiling relied on immunoSEQ multiplex PCR, and the TCRdb table lists in-frame clones only, not all of them. The profile covers more than 9,500 clones, with over 75% appearing a single time and roughly 3% taken by the ten largest. To note about this clone: Its cognate antigen is unknown.

Findings of the study overall: The analyses considered CDR3 and ignored CDR1 and CDR2.

The ends lost 5 bases at V and 2 bases at J; junction bases unmatched: 6. The CDR3 consists of 16 residues. Germline V gene lookup returns CDR1 SGHVS and CDR2 FNYEAQ. Tumor samples were obtained before definitive surgery or chemotherapy. This TCR came from a human donor with high-grade serous ovarian cancer. Sequenced input: tumor tissue. This sequence joins TRBV7-6 and TRBJ2-5; 12 nucleotides match TRBD2. This CDR3 reads CASSHIGTSGQETQYF. The DNA of the CDR3 is TGTGCCAGCAGCCATATCGGGACTAGCGGGCAAGAGACCCAGTACTTC.